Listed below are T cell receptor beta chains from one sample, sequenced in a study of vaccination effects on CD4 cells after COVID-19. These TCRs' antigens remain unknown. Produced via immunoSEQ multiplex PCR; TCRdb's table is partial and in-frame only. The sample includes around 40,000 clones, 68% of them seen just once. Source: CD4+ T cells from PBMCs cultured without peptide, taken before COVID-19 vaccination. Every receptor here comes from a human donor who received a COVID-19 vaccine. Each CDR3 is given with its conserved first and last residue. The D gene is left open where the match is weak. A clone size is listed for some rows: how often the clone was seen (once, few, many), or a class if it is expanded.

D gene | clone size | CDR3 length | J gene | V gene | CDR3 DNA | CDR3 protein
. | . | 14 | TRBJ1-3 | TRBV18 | TGTGCCAGCTCGCTCGGACTGGGAGGAAACACCATATATTTT | CASSLGLGGNTIYF
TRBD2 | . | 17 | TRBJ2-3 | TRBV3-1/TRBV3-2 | TGTGCCAGCAGTCGACTAGCGCGGAGTGGGGGCACAGATACGCAGTATTTT | CASSRLARSGGTDTQYF
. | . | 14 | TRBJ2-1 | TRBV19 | TGTGCCAGTTCCCTAACAGGGACCTACAATGAGCAGTTCTTC | CASSLTGTYNEQFF
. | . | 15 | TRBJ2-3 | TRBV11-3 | TGTGCCAGCAGCTCCACAGGGTCCTCCACAGATACGCAGTATTTT | CASSSTGSSTDTQYF
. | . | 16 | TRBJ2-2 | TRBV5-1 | TGCGCCAGCAGCGCCAAACAGCTCATGAACACCGGGGAGCTGTTTTTT | CASSAKQLMNTGELFF
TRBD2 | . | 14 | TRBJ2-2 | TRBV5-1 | TGCGCCAGCAGTGGTACCAGGGAGGGTGAGGAGCTGTTTTTT | CASSGTREGEELFF
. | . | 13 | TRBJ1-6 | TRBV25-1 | TGTGCCAGCAATCAGGCGTTTAATTCACCCCTCCACTTT | CASNQAFNSPLHF
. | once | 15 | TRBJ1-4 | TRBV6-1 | TGTGCCAGCAGTGAATTCGGACCTCTCAGACAAAAACTGTTTTTT | CASSEFGPLRQKLFF
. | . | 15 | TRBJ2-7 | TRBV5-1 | TGCGCCAGCAGCCCCCTCGGGACATCTCCCTACGAGCAGTACTTC | CASSPLGTSPYEQYF
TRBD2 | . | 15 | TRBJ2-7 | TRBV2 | TGTGCCAGCAGTACCCTAGCGGGGGGTAACTACGAGCAGTACTTC | CASSTLAGGNYEQYF
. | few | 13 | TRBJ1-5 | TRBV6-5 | TGTGCCAGCAGTCCCACTCGGGATCAGCCCCAGCATTTT | CASSPTRDQPQHF
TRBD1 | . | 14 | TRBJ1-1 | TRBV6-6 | TGTGCCAGCAGGTTCGACAGGGCGGGCACTGAAGCTTTCTTT | CASRFDRAGTEAFF
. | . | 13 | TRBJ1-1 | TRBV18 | TGTGCCAGCTCACCCCGACAGAACACTGAAGCTTTCTTT | CASSPRQNTEAFF
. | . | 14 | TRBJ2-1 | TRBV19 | TGTGCCAGTAGTATTGGAAACAGTCGGACGGGGCAGTTCTTC | CASSIGNSRTGQFF
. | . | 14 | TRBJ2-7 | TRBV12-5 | TGTGCTAGTGTTCGAACAGGAGGAACCTACGAGCAGTACTTC | CASVRTGGTYEQYF
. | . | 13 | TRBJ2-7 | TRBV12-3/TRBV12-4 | TGTGCCAGCAGTTTATCAAACTCCTACGAGCAGTACTTC | CASSLSNSYEQYF
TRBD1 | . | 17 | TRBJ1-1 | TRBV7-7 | TGTGCCAGCAGCCCCATCCATTCTACCGACAGGGGGGGAGAAGCTTTCTTT | CASSPIHSTDRGGEAFF
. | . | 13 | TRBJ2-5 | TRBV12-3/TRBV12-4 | TGTGCCAGCAGTTTCGTCAGGGTCGAGACCCAGTACTTC | CASSFVRVETQYF
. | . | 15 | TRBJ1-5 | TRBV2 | TGTGCCAGCAGTGAAGAGGGGACGGGGAATCAGCCCCAGCATTTT | CASSEEGTGNQPQHF
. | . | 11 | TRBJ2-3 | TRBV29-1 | TGCAGCGTTGAACGGGCAGATACGCAGTATTTT | CSVERADTQYF
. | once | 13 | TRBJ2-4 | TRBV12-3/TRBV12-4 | TGTGCCAGCAGCCCGGGACTCAAAAACATTCAGTACTTC | CASSPGLKNIQYF
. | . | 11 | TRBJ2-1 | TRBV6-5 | TGTGCCAGCAGTAACACGGATGAGCAGTTCTTC | CASSNTDEQFF
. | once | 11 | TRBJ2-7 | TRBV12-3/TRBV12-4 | TGTGCCAGCAGTTCGCATCGCGAGCAGTACTTC | CASSSHREQYF
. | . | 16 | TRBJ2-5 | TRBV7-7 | TGTGCCAGCAGCTCCCGGCTTGAGGGCGGTCAAGAGACCCAGTACTTC | CASSSRLEGGQETQYF
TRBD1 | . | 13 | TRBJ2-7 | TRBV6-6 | TGTGCCAGCAATCCGGGACAGGGTTCCGAGCAGTACTTC | CASNPGQGSEQYF
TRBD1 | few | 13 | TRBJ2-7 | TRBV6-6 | TGTGCCAGCAGGATGGGACAGTACTACGAGCAGTACTTC | CASRMGQYYEQYF
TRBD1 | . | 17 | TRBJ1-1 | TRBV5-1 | TGCGCCAGCAGCGTCTGGACAGGGGAGTTTAAGAACACTGAAGCTTTCTTT | CASSVWTGEFKNTEAFF
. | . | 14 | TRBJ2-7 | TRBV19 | TGTGCCAGTAAGGGGGTCGGGGGCTCCTACGAGCAGTACTTC | CASKGVGGSYEQYF
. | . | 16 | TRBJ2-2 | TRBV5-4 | TGTGCCAGCAGCGCACCCCCAGGGGAGGGTACCGGGGAGCTGTTTTTT | CASSAPPGEGTGELFF
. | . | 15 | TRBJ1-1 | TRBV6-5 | TGTGCCAGCATCCGCAGGAGGGGCGAGAACACTGAAGCTTTCTTT | CASIRRRGENTEAFF
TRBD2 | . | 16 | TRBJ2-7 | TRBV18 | TGTGCCAGCTCACCAACTGGACTAGCGGGAGTCTACGAGCAGTACTTC | CASSPTGLAGVYEQYF
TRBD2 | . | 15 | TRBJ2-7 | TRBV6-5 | TGTGCCAGCAGGGTTGGGACTAGCGGAAGCTACGAGCAGTACTTC | CASRVGTSGSYEQYF
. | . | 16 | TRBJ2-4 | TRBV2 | TGTGCCAGCAGACCACCAATCGGTCTAGCCAAAAACATTCAGTACTTC | CASRPPIGLAKNIQYF
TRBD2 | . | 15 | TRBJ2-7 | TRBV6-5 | TGTGCCAGCAGTTACTCTGCGGGGGGGCGGTACGAGCAGTACTTC | CASSYSAGGRYEQYF
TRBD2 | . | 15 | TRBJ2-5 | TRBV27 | TGTGCCAGCAGTGAAAAGCGGGAGATATCCCGGGCCCAGTACTTC | CASSEKREISRAQYF
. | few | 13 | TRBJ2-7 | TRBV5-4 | TGTGCCAGCAGCTTGGGGTCCAGGGAGGAGCAGTACTTC | CASSLGSREEQYF
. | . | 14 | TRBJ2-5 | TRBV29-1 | TGCAGCGCCCCTGGCCGCAGCAGGGAGGAGACCCAGTACTTC | CSAPGRSREETQYF
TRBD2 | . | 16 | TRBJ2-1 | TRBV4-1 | TGCGCCAGCAGCCAAGGGGGGGGTTTCTGGAACAATGAGCAGTTCTTC | CASSQGGGFWNNEQFF
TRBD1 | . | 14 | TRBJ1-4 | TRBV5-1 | TGCGCCAGCAGCTCGGGACAGGATAATGAAAAACTGTTTTTT | CASSSGQDNEKLFF
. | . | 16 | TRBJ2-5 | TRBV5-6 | TGTGCCAGCAGCTCACCCACAAGTGTCTCCAAAGAGACCCAGTACTTC | CASSSPTSVSKETQYF
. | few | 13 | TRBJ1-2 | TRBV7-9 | TGTGCCAGCAGCCTCATAGGTCCGGGGGGCTACACCTTC | CASSLIGPGGYTF
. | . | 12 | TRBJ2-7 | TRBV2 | TGTGCCAGCAGTGAGGCCTCCTACGAGCAGTACTTC | CASSEASYEQYF
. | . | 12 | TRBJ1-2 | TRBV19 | TGTGCCAGTAGTATCGCTGGTAGGGTTTCCACCTTC | CASSIAGRVSTF
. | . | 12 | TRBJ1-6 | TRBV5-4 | TGTGCCAGCAGGGAGAGGTTGGGAGCCCTCCACTTT | CASRERLGALHF
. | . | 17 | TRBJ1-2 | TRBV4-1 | TGCGCCAGCAGCCAGCCTTACGAAGCAGATCCTAACTATGGCTACACCTTC | CASSQPYEADPNYGYTF
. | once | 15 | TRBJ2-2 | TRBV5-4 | TGTGCCAGCAGCTTACGAGGGGGGGCCACCGGGGAGCTGTTTTTT | CASSLRGGATGELFF
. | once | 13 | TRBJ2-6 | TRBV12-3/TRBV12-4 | TGTGCCAGCAGTTTGGCAGGGGCCAACGTCCTGACTTTC | CASSLAGANVLTF
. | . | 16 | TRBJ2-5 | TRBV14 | TGTGCCAGCAGCCAGTATTTTATCTGGGGCCAAGAGACCCAGTACTTC | CASSQYFIWGQETQYF
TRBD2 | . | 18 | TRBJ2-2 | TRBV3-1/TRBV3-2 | TGTGCCAGCAGCCAATTAGCTAGCGGGAGTATTTTTGGCGGGGAGCTGTTTTTT | CASSQLASGSIFGGELFF
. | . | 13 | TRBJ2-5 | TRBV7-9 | TGTGCCAGCAGCTTAGCGCTGGGGGCAGCCCAGTACTTC | CASSLALGAAQYF
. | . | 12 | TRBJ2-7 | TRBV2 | TGTGCCAGCAGGTCCATGGTCTACGAGCAGTACTTC | CASRSMVYEQYF
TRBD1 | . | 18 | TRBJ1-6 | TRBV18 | TGTGCCAGCTCACCAGATAGACAGGGCATCGGAAGTAATTCACCCCTCCACTTT | CASSPDRQGIGSNSPLHF
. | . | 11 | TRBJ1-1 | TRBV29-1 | TGCAGAGAACAGATGAACACTGAAGCTTTCTTT | CREQMNTEAFF
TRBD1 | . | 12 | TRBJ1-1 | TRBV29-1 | TGCAGCGTTCAACAGGGGTTTACTGAAGCTTTCTTT | CSVQQGFTEAFF